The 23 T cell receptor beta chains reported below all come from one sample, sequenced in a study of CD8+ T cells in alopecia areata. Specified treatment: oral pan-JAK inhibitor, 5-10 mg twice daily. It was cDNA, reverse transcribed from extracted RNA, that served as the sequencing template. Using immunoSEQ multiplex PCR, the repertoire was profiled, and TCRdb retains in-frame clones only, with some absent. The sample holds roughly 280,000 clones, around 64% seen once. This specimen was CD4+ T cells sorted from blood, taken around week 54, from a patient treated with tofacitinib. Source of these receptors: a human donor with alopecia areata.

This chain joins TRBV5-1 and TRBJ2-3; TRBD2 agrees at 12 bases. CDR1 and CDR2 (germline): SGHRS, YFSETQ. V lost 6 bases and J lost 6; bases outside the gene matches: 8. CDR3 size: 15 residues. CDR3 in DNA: TGCGCCAGCACCTTACTAGCGGGGGGACCGGATACGCAGTATTTT. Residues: CASTLLAGGPDTQYF.

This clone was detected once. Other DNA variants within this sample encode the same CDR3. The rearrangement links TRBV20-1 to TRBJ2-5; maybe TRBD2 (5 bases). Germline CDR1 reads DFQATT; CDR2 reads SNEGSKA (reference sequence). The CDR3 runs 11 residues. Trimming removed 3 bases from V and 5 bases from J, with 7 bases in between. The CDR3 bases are TGCAGTGCTAGTTCGGGGGAGACCCAGTACTTC. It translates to CSASSGETQYF.

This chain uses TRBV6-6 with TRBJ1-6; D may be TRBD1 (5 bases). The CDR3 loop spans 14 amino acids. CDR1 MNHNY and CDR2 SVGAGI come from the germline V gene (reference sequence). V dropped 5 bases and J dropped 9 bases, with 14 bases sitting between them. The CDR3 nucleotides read TGTGCCAGCAGTGGACTCGCAAGGGGTTCACCCCTCCACTTT. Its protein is CASSGLARGSPLHF.

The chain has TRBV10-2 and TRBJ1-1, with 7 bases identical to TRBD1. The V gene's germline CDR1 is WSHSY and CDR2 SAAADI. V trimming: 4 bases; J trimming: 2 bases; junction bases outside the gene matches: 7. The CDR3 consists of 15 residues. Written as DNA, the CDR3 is TGCGCCAGCAGTGGCCTGGGACAGCATAACACTGAAGCTTTCTTT. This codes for CASSGLGQHNTEAFF.

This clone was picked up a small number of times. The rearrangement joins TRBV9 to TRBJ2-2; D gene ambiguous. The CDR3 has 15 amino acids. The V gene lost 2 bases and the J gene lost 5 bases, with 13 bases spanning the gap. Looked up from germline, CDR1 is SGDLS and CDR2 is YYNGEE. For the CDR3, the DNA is TGTGCCAGCAGCGTGGTATCAGGTCGAACCGGGGAGCTGTTTTTT. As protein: CASSVVSGRTGELFF.

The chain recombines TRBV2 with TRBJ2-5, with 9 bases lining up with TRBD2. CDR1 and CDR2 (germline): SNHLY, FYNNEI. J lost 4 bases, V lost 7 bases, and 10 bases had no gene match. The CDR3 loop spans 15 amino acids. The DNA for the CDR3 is TGTGCCAGCACCAACCCCGGGACTAGCCTAGAGACCCAGTACTTC. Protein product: CASTNPGTSLETQYF.

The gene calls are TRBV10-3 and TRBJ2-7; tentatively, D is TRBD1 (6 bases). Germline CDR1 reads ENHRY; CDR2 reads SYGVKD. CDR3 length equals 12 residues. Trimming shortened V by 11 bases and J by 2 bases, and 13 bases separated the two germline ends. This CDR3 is CAATQGPYEQYF. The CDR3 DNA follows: TGTGCCGCCACGCAGGGGCCCTACGAGCAGTACTTC.

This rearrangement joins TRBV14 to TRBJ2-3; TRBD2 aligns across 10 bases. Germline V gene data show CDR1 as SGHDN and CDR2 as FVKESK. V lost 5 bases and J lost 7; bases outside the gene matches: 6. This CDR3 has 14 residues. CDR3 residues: CASSAGLARYTQYF. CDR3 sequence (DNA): TGTGCCAGCAGCGCGGGACTAGCGAGATATACGCAGTATTTT.

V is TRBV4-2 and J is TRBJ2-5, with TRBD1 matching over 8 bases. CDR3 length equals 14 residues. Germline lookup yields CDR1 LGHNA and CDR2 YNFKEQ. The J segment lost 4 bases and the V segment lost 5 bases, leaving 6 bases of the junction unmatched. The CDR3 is CASSTQGAGETQYF. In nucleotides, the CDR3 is TGTGCCAGCAGCACGCAGGGGGCGGGAGAGACCCAGTACTTC.

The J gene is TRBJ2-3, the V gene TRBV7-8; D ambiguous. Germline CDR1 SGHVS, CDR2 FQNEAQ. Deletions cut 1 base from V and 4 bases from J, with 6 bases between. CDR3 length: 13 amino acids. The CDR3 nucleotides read TGTGCCAGCAGCTTAGGAAGAGCAGATACGCAGTATTTT. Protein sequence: CASSLGRADTQYF.

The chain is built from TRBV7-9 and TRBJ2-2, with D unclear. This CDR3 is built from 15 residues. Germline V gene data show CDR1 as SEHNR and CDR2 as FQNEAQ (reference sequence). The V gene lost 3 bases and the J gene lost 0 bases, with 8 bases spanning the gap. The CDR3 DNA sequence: TGTGCCAGCAGCTTCGGCGGTTCGAACACCGGGGAGCTGTTTTTT. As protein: CASSFGGSNTGELFF.

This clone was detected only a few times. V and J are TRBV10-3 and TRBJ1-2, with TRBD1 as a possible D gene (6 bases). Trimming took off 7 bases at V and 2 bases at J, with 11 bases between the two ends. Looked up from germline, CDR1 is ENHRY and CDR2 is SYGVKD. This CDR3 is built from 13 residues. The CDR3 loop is CAITQGRNYGYTF. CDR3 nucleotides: TGTGCCATCACGCAGGGGAGGAACTATGGCTACACCTTC.

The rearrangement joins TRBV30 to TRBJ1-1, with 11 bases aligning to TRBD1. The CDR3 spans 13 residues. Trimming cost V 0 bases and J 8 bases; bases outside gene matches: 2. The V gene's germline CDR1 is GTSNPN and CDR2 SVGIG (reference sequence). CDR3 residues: CAWSVRTGGEAFF. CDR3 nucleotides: TGTGCCTGGAGTGTCCGGACAGGGGGCGAAGCTTTCTTT.

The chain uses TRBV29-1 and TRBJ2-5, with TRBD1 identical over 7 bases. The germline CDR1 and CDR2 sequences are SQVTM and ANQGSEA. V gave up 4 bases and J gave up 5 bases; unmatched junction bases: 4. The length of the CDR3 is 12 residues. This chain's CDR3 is CSVGGGWETQYF. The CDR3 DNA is TGCAGCGTTGGAGGGGGCTGGGAGACCCAGTACTTC.

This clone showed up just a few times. CDR3 sequence reads: CARGPTSSYNEQFF. The CDR3 region has the DNA TGTGCCCGGGGGCCGACGAGCTCCTACAATGAGCAGTTCTTC. The J gene is TRBJ2-1, the V gene TRBV30; either TRBD1 or TRBD2 may fit D (6 bases each). The CDR3 sequence is 14 residues long. V shed 8 bases and J shed 0 bases, with 14 bases lying between them. CDR1 GTSNPN and CDR2 SVGIG come from the germline V gene (reference sequence). The full variable domain, with the rest looked up from reference TRBV30 and TRBJ2-1, is SQTIHQWPATLVQPVGSPLSLECTVEGTSNPNLYWYRQAAGRGLQLLFYSVGIGQISSEVPQNLSASRPQDRQFILSSKKLLLSDSGFYLCARGPTSSYNEQFFGPGTRLTVL.

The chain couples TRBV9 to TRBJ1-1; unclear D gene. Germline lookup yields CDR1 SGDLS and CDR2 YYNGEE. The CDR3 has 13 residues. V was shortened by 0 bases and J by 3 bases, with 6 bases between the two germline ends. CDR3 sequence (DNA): TGTGCCAGCAGCGTAGGGGTGGACACTGAAGCTTTCTTT. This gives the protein CASSVGVDTEAFF.

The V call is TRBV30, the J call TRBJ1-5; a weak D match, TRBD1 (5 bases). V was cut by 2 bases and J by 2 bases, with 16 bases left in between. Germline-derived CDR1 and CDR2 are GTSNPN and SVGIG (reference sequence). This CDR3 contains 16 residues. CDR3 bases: TGTGCCTGGAGTCAAGTGTTAAAACAGGGCAATCAGCCCCAGCATTTT. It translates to CAWSQVLKQGNQPQHF.

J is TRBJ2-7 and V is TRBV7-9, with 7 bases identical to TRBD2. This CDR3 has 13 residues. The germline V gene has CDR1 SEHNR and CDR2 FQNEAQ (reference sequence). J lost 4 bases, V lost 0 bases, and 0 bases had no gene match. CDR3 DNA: TGTGCCAGCAGCTTAGCAGCGGGGTACGAGCAGTACTTC. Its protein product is CASSLAAGYEQYF. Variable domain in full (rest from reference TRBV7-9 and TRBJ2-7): DTGVSQNPRHKITKRGQNVTFRCDPISEHNRLYWYRQTLGQGPEFLTYFQNEAQLEKSRLLSDRFSAERPKGSFSTLEIQRTEQGDSAMYLCASSLAAGYEQYFGPGTRLTVT.

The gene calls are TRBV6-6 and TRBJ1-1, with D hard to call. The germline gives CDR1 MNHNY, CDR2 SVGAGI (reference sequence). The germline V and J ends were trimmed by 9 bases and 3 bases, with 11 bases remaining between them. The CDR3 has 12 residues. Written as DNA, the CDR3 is TGTGCCAGTAAGCGGGTAGACACTGAAGCTTTCTTT. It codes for CASKRVDTEAFF.

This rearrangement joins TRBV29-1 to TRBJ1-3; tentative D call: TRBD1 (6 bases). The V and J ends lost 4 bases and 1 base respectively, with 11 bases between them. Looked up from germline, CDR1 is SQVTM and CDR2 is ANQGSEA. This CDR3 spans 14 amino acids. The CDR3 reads CSVGQVASGNTIYF. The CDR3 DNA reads TGCAGCGTTGGACAGGTTGCGTCTGGAAACACCATATATTTT.

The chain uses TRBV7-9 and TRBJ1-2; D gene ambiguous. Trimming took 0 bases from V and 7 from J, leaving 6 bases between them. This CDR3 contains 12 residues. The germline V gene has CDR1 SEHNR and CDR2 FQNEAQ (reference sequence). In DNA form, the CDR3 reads TGTGCCAGCAGCTTAGCGAGGGCTGGCTACACCTTC. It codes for CASSLARAGYTF.

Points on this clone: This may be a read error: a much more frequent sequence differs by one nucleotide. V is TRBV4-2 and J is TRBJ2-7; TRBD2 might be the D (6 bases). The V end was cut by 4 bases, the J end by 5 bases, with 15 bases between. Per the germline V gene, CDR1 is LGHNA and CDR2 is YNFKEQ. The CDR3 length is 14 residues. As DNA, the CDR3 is TGTGCCAGCAGCCTGGGACTCCGGGCCGACGAGCAGTACTTC. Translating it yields CASSLGLRADEQYF.

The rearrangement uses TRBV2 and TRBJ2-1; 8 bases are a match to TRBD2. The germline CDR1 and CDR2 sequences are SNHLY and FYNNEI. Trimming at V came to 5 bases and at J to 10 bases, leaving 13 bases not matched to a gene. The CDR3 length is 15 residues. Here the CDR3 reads CASSHEAGGPEEQFF. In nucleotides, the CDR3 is TGTGCCAGCAGTCATGAGGCGGGAGGACCAGAAGAGCAGTTCTTC.